Listed here is a single T cell receptor (beta chain). The data were obtained in a study of T cells expressing NK-cell markers. TCRdb reprocessed the 5' RACE reads and stores each CDR3 protein as one record, lacking DNA. This specimen shows a few hundred thousand distinct CDR3 sequences; the ten leading clones hold roughly 5.5%. Germline V CDR1 and CDR2: KGHSH, LQKENI. The CDR3 runs to 14 residues. The sequence was obtained from a man aged 18 to 69 in good health. The chain links TRBV18 to TRBJ2-3; the TRBD2 assignment by TCRdb is unverifiable without DNA. The sequenced sample was blood T cells: a sorted CD56 or NKG2C T cell subset, CD4+ or CD8+ T cells, or bulk PBMC T cells (not recorded which). The CDR3 loop is CASSPSGLSDTQYF. Full variable domain (remainder filled in from reference TRBV18 and TRBJ2-3): NAGVMQNPRHLVRRRGQEARLRCSPMKGHSHVYWYRQLPEEGLKFMVYLQKENIIDESGMPKERFSAEFPKEGPSILRIQQVVRGDSAAYFCASSPSGLSDTQYFGPGTRLTVL.